The TCR beta chain described here comes from a study of blood T cell repertoires in COVID-19. Study in general: T cells, B-cell-depleted T cells, or PBMCs supplied cDNA or gDNA.

CDR1 and CDR2 (germline): SGHVS, FQNEAQ. V was clipped by 7 bases and J by 0 bases, with 7 bases between them. The CDR3 totals 14 residues. Seattle's cohort entered during active infection and was followed longitudinally. Original data processing: By means of reference gene primer amplification, nucleated cell counts were estimated. Clones were sequenced by immunoSEQ multiplex PCR, and TCRdb holds only the in-frame ones, with some missing. V, J and clone size are taken as reported in that table, and D and trimming were inferred from the DNA itself. The data show more than 150,000 clones, with about 87% seen just once and around 0.63% held by the top ten.

Sequenced material: peripheral blood. The chain has TRBV7-8 and TRBJ2-6; D is ambiguous. The sequence was collected from a man between 60 and 75 years old with COVID-19, enrolled during active disease. CDR3 in DNA: TGTGCCAGCATCACAAACTCTGGGGCCAACGTCCTGACTTTC. Translation: CASITNSGANVLTF.